The entry below describes one T cell receptor (beta chain). Germline V gene lookup returns CDR1 MNHEY and CDR2 SVGAGI. This CDR3 is 12 amino acids long. V dropped 5 bases and J dropped 7; count of bases not matched to a gene: 4. This specimen comes from a study of blood T cell repertoires in COVID-19. In the study overall: Sites in the United States, Italy and Spain provided acute and convalescent COVID-19 samples. The cDNA or gDNA used as material had been derived from T cells, B-cell-depleted T cells, or PBMCs.

TCRdb keeps only in-frame clones here, not all; method: immunoSEQ multiplex PCR. Here the sample spans about 410,000 clones, about nine tenths being singletons. This sequence originates from a woman between 25 and 40 years old with active or convalescent COVID-19. The rearrangement links TRBV6-5 to TRBJ1-2, with 7 bases matching TRBD1. The sequenced sample was peripheral blood. This CDR3 reads CASSQTGLGYTF. In DNA form, the CDR3 reads TGTGCCAGCAGTCAGACAGGGCTTGGCTACACCTTC.